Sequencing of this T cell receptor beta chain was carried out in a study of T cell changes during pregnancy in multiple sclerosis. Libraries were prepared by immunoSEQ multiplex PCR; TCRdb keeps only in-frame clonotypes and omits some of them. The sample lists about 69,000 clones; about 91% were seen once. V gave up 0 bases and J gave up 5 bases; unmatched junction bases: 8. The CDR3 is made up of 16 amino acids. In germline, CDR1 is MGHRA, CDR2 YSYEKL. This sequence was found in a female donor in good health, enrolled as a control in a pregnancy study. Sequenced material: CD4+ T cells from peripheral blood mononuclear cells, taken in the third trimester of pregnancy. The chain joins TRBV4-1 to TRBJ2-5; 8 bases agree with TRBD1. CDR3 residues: CASSQDSQGAGETQYF. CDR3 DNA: TGCGCCAGCAGCCAAGATAGCCAGGGGGCTGGTGAGACCCAGTACTTC.